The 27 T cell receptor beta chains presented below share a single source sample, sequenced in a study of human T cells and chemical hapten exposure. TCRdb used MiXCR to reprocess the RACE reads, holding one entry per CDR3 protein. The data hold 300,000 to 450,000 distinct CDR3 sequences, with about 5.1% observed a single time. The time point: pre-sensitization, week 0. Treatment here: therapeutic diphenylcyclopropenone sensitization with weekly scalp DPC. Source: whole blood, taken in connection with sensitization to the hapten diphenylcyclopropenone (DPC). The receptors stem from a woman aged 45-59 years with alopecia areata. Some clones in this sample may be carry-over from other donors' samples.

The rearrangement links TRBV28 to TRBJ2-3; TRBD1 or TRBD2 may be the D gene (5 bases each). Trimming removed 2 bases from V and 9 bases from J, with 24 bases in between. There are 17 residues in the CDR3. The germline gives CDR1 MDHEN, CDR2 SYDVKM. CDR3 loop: CASSLNSRGTLSLTQYF. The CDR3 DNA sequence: TGTGCCAGCAGTTTAAACAGTCGGGGCACGCTCTCCTTGACGCAGTATTTT.

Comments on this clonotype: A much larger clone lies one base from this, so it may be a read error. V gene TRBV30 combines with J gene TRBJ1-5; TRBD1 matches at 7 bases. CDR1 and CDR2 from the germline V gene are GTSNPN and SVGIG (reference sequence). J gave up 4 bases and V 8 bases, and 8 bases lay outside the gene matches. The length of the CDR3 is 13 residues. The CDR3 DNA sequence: TGTGCCGGGGCGAGGGGGCCGAATCAGCCCCAGCATTTT. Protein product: CAGARGPNQPQHF.

CDR3 coding DNA: TGCAGTGCCACAGGGTCTGAAGTCAGGGGGTTTGCAGGCACTGAAGCTTTCTTT. Translation gives CSATGSEVRGFAGTEAFF. The V call is TRBV20-1, the J call TRBJ1-1, with 7 bases matching TRBD1. The V gene's germline CDR1 is DFQATT and CDR2 SNEGSKA (reference sequence). The J segment lost 4 bases and the V segment lost 6 bases, leaving 23 bases of the junction unmatched. The CDR3 spans 18 residues.

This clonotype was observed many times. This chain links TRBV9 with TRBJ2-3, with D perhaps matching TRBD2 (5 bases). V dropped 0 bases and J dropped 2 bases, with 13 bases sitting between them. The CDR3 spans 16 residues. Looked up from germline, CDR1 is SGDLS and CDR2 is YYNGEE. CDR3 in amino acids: CASSVEPSLNTDTQYF. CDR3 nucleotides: TGTGCCAGCAGCGTAGAGCCTAGCTTGAACACAGATACGCAGTATTTT.

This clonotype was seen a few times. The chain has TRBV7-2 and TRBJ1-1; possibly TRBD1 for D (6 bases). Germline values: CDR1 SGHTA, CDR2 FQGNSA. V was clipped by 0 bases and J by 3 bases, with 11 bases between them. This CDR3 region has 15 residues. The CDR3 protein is CASSLAAGVYTEAFF. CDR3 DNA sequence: TGTGCCAGCAGCTTAGCGGCAGGGGTGTACACTGAAGCTTTCTTT.

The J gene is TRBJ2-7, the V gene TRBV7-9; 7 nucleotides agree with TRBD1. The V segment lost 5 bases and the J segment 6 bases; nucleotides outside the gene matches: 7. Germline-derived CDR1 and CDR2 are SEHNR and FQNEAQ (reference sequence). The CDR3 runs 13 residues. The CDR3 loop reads CASSEHDRAEQYF. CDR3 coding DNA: TGTGCCAGCAGCGAACATGACAGGGCCGAGCAGTACTTC.

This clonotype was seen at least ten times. CDR3 amino acids: CASSQPPSYGYTF. CDR3 DNA: TGTGCCAGCAGCCAACCCCCCAGCTATGGCTACACCTTC. The V call is TRBV3-1, the J call TRBJ1-2; D gene unclear. V lost 2 bases, J lost 4 bases, and 8 bases lay in between. There are 13 residues in the CDR3. Germline CDR1 is LGHDT and CDR2 is YNNKEL (reference sequence).

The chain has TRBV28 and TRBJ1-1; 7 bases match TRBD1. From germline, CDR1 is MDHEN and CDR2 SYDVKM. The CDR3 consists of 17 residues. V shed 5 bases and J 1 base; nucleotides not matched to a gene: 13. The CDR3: CASSPIGGAGRNTEAFF. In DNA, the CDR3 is TGTGCCAGCAGTCCAATAGGGGGCGCAGGCAGGAACACTGAAGCTTTCTTT.

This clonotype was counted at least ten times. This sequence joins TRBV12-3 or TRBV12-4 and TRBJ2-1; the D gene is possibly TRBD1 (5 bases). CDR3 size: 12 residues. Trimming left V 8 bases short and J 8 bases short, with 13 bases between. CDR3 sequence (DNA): TGTGCCAGCCTAGGGGTTTTGCATGAGCAGTTCTTC. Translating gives CASLGVLHEQFF.

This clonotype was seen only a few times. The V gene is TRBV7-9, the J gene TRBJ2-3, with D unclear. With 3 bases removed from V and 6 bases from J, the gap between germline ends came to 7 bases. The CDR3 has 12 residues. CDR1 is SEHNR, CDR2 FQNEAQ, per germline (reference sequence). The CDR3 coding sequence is TGTGCCAGCAGCTTTAGGCCGGATACGCAGTATTTT. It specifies CASSFRPDTQYF.

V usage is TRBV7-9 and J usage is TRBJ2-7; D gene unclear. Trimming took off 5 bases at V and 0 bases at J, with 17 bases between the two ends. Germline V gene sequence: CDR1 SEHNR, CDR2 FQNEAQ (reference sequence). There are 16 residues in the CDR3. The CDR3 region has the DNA TGTGCCAGCAGCCCTCTCTCTTCGGCCCTCTCCTACGAGCAGTACTTC. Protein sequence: CASSPLSSALSYEQYF.

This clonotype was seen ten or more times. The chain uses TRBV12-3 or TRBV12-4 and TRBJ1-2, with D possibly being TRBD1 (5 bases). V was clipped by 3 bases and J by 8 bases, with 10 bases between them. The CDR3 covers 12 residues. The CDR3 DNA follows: TGTGCCAGCAGTTTCCCAGGGAGGGGCTACACCTTC. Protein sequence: CASSFPGRGYTF.

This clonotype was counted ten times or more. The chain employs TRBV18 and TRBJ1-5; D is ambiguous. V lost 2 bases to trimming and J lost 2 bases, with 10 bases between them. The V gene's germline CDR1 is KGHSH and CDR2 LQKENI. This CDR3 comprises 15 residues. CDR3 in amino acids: CASSPGKDGNQPQHF. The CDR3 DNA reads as TGTGCCAGCTCACCAGGGAAGGACGGCAATCAGCCCCAGCATTTT.

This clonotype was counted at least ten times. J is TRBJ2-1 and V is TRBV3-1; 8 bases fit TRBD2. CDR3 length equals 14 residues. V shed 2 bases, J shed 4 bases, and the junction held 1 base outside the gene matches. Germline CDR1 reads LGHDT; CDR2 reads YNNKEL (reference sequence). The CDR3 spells CASSQIAGYNEQFF. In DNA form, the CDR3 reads TGTGCCAGCAGCCAAATAGCGGGGTACAATGAGCAGTTCTTC.

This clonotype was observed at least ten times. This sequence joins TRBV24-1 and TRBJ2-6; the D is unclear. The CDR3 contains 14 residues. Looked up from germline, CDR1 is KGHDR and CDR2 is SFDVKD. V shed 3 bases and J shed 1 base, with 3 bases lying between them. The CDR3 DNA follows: TGTGCCACCAGTGATCTATCTGGGGCCAACGTCCTGACTTTC. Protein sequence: CATSDLSGANVLTF.

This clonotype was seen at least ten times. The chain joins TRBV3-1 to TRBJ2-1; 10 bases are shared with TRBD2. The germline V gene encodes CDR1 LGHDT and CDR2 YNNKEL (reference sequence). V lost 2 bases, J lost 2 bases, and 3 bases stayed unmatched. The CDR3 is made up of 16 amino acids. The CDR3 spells CASSQTSGVTYNEQFF. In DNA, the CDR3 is TGTGCCAGCAGCCAAACTAGCGGGGTGACCTACAATGAGCAGTTCTTC.

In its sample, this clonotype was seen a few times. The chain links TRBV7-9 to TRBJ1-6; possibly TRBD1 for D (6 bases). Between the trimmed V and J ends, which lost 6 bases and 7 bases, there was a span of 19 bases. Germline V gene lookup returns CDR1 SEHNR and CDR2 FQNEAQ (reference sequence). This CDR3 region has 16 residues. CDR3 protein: CASRAPLRGRNSPLHF. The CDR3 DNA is TGTGCCAGCAGAGCTCCCCTCCGGGGGCGGAATTCACCCCTCCACTTT.

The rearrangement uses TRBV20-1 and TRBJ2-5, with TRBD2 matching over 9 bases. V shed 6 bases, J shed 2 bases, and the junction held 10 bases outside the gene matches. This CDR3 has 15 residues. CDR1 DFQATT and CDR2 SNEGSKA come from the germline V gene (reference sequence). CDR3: CSALRRSGGQETQYF. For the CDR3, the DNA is TGCAGTGCGTTGAGGCGTAGCGGGGGACAAGAGACCCAGTACTTC.

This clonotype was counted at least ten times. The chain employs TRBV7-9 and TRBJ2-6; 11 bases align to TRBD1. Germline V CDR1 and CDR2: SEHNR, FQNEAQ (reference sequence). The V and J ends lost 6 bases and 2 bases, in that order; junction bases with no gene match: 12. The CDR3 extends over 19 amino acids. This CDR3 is CASSPSFGQGAPGANVLTF. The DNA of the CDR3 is TGTGCCAGCAGTCCCTCCTTTGGACAGGGGGCGCCTGGGGCCAACGTCCTGACTTTC.

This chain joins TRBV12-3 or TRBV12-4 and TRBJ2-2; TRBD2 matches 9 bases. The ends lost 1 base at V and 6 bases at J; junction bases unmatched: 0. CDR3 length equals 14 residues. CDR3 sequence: CASSLGTSAGELFF. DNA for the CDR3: TGTGCCAGCAGTTTAGGGACTAGCGCCGGGGAGCTGTTTTTT.

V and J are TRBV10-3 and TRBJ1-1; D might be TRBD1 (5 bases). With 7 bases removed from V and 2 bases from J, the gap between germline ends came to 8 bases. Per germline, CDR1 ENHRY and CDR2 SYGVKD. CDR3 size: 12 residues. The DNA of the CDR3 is TGTGCCATCAAGGGGTTAAACACTGAAGCTTTCTTT. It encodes CAIKGLNTEAFF.

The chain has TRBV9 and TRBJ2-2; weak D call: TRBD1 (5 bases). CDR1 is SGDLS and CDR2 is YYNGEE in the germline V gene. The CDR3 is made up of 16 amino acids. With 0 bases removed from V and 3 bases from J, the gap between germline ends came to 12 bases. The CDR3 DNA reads TGTGCCAGCAGCGTAGTAACACAGGAGTACACCGGGGAGCTGTTTTTT. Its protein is CASSVVTQEYTGELFF.

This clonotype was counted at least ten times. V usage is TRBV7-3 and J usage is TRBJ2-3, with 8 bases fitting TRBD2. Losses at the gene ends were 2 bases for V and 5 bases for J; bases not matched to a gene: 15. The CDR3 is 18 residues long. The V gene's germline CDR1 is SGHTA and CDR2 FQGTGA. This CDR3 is CASSLGEPPGGPGDTQYF. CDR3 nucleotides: TGTGCCAGCAGCTTAGGAGAGCCCCCGGGGGGGCCGGGAGATACGCAGTATTTT. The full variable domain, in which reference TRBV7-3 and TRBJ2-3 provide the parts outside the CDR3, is GAGVSQTPSNKVTEKGKYVELRCDPISGHTALYWYRQSLGQGPEFLIYFQGTGAADDSGLPNDRFFAVRPEGSVSTLKIQRTERGDSAVYLCASSLGEPPGGPGDTQYFGPGTRLTVL.

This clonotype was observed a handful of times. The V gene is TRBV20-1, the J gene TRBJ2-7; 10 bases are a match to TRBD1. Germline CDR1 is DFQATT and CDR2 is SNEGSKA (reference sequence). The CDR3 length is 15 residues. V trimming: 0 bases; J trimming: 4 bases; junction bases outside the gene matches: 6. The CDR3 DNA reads TGCAGTGCTAGAGATCGAGGGACAGGGGCTTACGAGCAGTACTTC. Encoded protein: CSARDRGTGAYEQYF.

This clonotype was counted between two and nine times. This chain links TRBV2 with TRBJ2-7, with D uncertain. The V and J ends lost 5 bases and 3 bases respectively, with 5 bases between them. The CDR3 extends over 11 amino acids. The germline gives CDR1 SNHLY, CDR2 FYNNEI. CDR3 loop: CASSYHYEQYF. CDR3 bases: TGTGCCAGCAGTTACCACTACGAGCAGTACTTC.

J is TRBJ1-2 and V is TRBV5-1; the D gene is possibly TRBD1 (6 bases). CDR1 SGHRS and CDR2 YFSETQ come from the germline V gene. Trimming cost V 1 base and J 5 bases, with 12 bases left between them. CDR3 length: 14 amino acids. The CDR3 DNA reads TGCGCCAGCAGCTTGAACAGGGTGGGATATGGCTACACCTTC. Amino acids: CASSLNRVGYGYTF.

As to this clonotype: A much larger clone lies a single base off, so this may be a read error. CDR3 bases: TGCTGCGCGGGACAGGGGGCGCGAGGGGCCAACGTCCTGACTTTC. It codes for CCAGQGARGANVLTF. The genes are TRBV29-1 and TRBJ2-6; 12 bases are shared with TRBD1. Looked up from germline, CDR1 is SQVTM and CDR2 is ANQGSEA. The CDR3 has 15 residues.